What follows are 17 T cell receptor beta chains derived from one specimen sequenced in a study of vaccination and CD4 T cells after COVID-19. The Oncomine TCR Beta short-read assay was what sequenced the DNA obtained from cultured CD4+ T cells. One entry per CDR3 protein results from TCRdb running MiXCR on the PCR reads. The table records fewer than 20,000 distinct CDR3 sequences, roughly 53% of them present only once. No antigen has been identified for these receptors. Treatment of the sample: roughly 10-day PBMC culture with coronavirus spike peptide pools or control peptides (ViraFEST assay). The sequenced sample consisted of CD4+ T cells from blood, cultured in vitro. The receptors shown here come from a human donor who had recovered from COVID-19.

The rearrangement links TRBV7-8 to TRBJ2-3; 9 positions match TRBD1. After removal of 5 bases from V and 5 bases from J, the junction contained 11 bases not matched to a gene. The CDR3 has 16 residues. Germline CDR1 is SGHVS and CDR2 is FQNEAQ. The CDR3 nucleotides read TGTGCCAGCAGCAACGGGCCGGGACAGGGTGGAGATACGCAGTATTTT. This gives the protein CASSNGPGQGGDTQYF.

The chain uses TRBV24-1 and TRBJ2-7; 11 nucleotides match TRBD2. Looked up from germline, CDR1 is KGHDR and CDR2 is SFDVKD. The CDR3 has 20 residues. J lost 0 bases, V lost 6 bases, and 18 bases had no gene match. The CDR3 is CATSYTSGSVIRKGSYEQYF. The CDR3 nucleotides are TGTGCCACCAGTTACACTAGCGGGAGTGTGATCAGGAAGGGCTCCTACGAGCAGTACTTC.

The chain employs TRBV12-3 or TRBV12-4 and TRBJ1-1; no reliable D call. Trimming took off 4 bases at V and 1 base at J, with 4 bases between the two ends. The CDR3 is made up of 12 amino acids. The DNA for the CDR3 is TGTGCCAGCAGTTACGGGAACACTGAAGCTTTCTTT. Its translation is CASSYGNTEAFF.

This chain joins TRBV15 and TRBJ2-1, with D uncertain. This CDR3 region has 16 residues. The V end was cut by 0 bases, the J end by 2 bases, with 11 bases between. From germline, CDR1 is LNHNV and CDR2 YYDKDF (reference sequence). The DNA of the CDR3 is TGTGCCACCAGCAGAGATAGGGCATCGACCTACAATGAGCAGTTCTTC. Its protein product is CATSRDRASTYNEQFF.

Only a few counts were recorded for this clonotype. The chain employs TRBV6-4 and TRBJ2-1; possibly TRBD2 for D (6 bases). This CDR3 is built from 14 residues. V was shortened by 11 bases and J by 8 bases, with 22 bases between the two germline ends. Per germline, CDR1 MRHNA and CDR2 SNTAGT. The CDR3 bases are TGTGCCGCCCTCAGCTCGGGAGCCCCCCATGAGCAGTTCTTC. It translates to CAALSSGAPHEQFF.

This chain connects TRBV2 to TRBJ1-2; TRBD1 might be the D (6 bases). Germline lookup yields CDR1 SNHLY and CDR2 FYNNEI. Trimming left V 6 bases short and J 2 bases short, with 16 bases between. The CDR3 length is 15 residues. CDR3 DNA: TGTGCCAGCAGCGGACAGCCAACTCTCAACTATGGCTACACCTTC. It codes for CASSGQPTLNYGYTF.

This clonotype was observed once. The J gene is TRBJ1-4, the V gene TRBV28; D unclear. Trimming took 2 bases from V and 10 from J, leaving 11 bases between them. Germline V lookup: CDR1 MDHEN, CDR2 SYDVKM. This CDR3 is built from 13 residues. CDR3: CASSLGKEGKLFF. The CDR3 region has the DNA TGTGCCAGCAGTTTAGGGAAGGAGGGAAAACTGTTTTTT.

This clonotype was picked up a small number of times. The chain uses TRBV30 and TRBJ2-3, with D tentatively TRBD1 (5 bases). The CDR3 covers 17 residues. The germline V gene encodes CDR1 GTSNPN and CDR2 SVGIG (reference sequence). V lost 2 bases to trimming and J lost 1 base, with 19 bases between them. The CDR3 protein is CAWSPQGRTPGTDTQYF. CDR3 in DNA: TGTGCCTGGAGTCCTCAGGGCAGAACGCCCGGCACAGATACGCAGTATTTT.

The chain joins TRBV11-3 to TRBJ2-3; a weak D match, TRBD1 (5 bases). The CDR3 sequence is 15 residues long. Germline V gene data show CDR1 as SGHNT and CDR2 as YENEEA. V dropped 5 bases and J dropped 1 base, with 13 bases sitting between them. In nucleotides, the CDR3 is TGTGCCAGCAGCCTGGCTGGGGCGGGCACAGATACGCAGTATTTT. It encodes CASSLAGAGTDTQYF.

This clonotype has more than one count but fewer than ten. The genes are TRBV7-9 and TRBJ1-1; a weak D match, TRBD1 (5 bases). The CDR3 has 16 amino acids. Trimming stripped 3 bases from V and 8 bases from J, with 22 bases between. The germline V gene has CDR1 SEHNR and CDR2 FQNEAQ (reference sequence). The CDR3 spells CASSLGDGGIGSEAFF. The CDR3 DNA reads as TGTGCCAGCAGCTTGGGGGACGGGGGAATAGGTTCAGAAGCTTTCTTT.

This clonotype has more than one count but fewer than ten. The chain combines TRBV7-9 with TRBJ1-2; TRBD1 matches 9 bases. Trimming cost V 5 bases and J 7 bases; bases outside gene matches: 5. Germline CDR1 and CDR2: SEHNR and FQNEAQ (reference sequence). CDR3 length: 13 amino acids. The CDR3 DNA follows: TGTGCCAGCAGCGGAACAGGGGGCAGTGGCTACACCTTC. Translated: CASSGTGGSGYTF.

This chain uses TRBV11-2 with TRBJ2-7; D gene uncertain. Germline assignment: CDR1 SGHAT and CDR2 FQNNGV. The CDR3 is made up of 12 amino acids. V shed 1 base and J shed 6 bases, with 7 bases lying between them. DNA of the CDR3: TGTGCCAGCAGCTTAGTCAGATCCGAGCAGTACTTC. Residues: CASSLVRSEQYF.

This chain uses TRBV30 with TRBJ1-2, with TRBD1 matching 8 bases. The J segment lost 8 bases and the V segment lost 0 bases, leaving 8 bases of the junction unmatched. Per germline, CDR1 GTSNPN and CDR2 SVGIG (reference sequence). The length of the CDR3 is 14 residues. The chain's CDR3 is CAWSVRIRGLGYTF. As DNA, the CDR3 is TGTGCCTGGAGTGTACGAATCAGGGGGCTCGGCTACACCTTC.

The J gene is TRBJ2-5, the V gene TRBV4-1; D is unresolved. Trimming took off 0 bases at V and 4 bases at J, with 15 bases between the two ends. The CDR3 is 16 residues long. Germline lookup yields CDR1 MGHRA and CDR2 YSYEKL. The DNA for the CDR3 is TGCGCCAGCAGCCAAGATTATCCGGCCCTAGGAGAGACCCAGTACTTC. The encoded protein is CASSQDYPALGETQYF.

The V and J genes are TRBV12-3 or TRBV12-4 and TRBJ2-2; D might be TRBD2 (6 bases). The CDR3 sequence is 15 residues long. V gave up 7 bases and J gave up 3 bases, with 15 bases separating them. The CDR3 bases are TGTGCCAGCAAACGGAGCGGGTCGGACACCGGGGAGCTGTTTTTT. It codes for CASKRSGSDTGELFF.

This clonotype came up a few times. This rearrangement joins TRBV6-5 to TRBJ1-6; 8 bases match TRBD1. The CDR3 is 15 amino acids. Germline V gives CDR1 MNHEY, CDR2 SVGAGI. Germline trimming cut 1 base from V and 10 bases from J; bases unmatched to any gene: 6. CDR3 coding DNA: TGTGCCAGCAGTTACTTACTGACAGGGGACTCACCCCTCCACTTT. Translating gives CASSYLLTGDSPLHF.

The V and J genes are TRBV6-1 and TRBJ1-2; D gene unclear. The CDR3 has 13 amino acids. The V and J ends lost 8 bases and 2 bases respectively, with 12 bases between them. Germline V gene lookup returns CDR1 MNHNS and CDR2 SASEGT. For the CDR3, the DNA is TGTGCCAGCTCAAGGGCAGAAAACTATGGCTACACCTTC. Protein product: CASSRAENYGYTF.